This record covers a single TCR beta chain. Its matching antigen is unknown. The data are from a study of CD4 T cells in relation to SARS-CoV-2 and coronaviruses. Sequenced by immunoSEQ multiplex PCR; TCRdb stores in-frame clones only, minus some. Of some 32,000 clones listed, about 70% were seen once; the top ten hold 3% to 4%. This CDR3 contains 14 residues. The V end was cut by 6 bases, the J end by 4 bases, with 16 bases between. Germline lookup yields CDR1 SGHRS and CDR2 YFSETQ. The receptor was derived from an adult with COVID-19. Sequenced input: memory CD4+ T cells from PBMCs, cultured in vitro. This rearrangement joins TRBV5-1 to TRBJ1-2, with D possibly matching TRBD1 (6 bases). The CDR3 loop reads CASKQDSSSYGYTF. In nucleotides, the CDR3 is TGCGCCAGCAAACAGGACAGTAGCAGCTATGGCTACACCTTC.